The rows below give T cell receptor beta chains drawn from one sample of a study of cytomegalovirus exposure and HLA in healthy donors. Measured with immunoSEQ multiplex PCR; TCRdb has only the in-frame clones, and not every one. The table for this sample gives about 210,000 clones. Sequences were obtained from PBMCs. Receptors were obtained from a woman aged 25 to 39 in good health and CMV-seropositive. CDR3s include the opening cysteine and the closing phenylalanine or tryptophan. A D gene is named only where the DNA matches it firmly.

cdr3_length: 13; d_call: TRBD2; j_call: TRBJ2-7; v_call: TRBV5-1; cdr3_aa: CASSYDSGGEQYF; cdr3_nt: TGCGCCAGCAGCTACGACAGCGGGGGGGAGCAGTACTTC
cdr3_length: 16; d_call: -; j_call: TRBJ2-7; v_call: TRBV11-2; cdr3_aa: CASSLEAGFGSYEQYF; cdr3_nt: TGTGCCAGCAGCTTAGAGGCAGGGTTCGGCTCCTACGAGCAGTACTTC
cdr3_length: 12; d_call: -; j_call: TRBJ2-5; v_call: TRBV11-2; cdr3_aa: CASSLSRETQYF; cdr3_nt: TGTGCCAGCAGCTTAAGCCGAGAGACCCAGTACTTC
cdr3_length: 12; d_call: -; j_call: TRBJ2-3; v_call: TRBV7-9; cdr3_aa: CASSPSTDTQYF; cdr3_nt: TGTGCCAGCAGCCCGAGCACAGATACGCAGTATTTT
cdr3_length: 13; d_call: TRBD1; j_call: TRBJ2-5; v_call: TRBV19; cdr3_aa: CASSRQGQETQYF; cdr3_nt: TGTGCCAGTTCTCGACAGGGGCAAGAGACCCAGTACTTC
cdr3_length: 15; d_call: TRBD1; j_call: TRBJ1-2; v_call: TRBV6-6; cdr3_aa: CASRDRQGTSKGYTF; cdr3_nt: TGTGCCAGCAGAGATCGACAGGGGACCTCTAAGGGCTACACCTTC
cdr3_length: 14; d_call: -; j_call: TRBJ1-1; v_call: TRBV5-1; cdr3_aa: CASSLAIADTKAFF; cdr3_nt: TGCGCCAGCAGCTTGGCGATAGCGGACACTAAAGCTTTCTTT
cdr3_length: 15; d_call: TRBD2; j_call: TRBJ2-1; v_call: TRBV11-3; cdr3_aa: CASSLGLAGNNEQFF; cdr3_nt: TGTGCCAGCAGCCTGGGGCTAGCGGGAAACAATGAGCAGTTCTTC
cdr3_length: 14; d_call: -; j_call: TRBJ2-7; v_call: TRBV27; cdr3_aa: CASSFLGGAYEQYF; cdr3_nt: TGTGCCAGCAGTTTCCTTGGGGGCGCCTACGAGCAGTACTTC
cdr3_length: 13; d_call: -; j_call: TRBJ1-2; v_call: TRBV4-1; cdr3_aa: CASSQGQNYGYTF; cdr3_nt: TGCGCCAGCAGCCAAGGGCAGAACTATGGCTACACCTTC
cdr3_length: 17; d_call: -; j_call: TRBJ2-6; v_call: TRBV2; cdr3_aa: CASRLGRFLSGANVLTF; cdr3_nt: TGTGCCAGCAGGCTGGGGCGTTTCCTATCTGGGGCCAACGTCCTGACTTTC
cdr3_length: 14; d_call: TRBD1; j_call: TRBJ2-1; v_call: TRBV19; cdr3_aa: CASGEQGARGEQFF; cdr3_nt: TGTGCCAGTGGGGAACAGGGGGCTAGGGGTGAGCAGTTCTTC
cdr3_length: 15; d_call: -; j_call: TRBJ2-1; v_call: TRBV25-1; cdr3_aa: CASRPSGHFSYEQFF; cdr3_nt: TGTGCCAGCAGACCATCGGGTCATTTCTCCTATGAGCAGTTCTTC
cdr3_length: 13; d_call: TRBD1; j_call: TRBJ1-2; v_call: TRBV5-1; cdr3_aa: CASSTGQEDGYTF; cdr3_nt: TGCGCCAGCAGCACCGGACAGGAGGATGGCTACACCTTC
cdr3_length: 18; d_call: -; j_call: TRBJ2-5; v_call: TRBV21-1; cdr3_aa: CASSKSVGEKGAFETQYF; cdr3_nt: TGTGCCAGCAGCAAATCAGTAGGGGAAAAGGGGGCTTTCGAGACCCAGTACTTC
cdr3_length: 15; d_call: TRBD1; j_call: TRBJ2-7; v_call: TRBV7-9; cdr3_aa: CASSLIGQGAYEQYF; cdr3_nt: TGTGCCAGCAGCTTAATAGGACAGGGGGCCTACGAGCAGTACTTC
cdr3_length: 14; d_call: TRBD1; j_call: TRBJ1-1; v_call: TRBV6-5; cdr3_aa: CASSRDRENTEAFF; cdr3_nt: TGTGCCAGCAGTAGGGACAGGGAGAACACTGAAGCTTTCTTT
cdr3_length: 15; d_call: TRBD1; j_call: TRBJ1-2; v_call: TRBV6-1; cdr3_aa: CASSRDSRANYGYTF; cdr3_nt: TGTGCCAGCAGTCGGGACAGCAGAGCTAACTATGGCTACACCTTC
cdr3_length: 16; d_call: TRBD2; j_call: TRBJ2-7; v_call: TRBV9; cdr3_aa: CASSVSSGGSSYEQYF; cdr3_nt: TGTGCCAGCAGCGTATCTAGCGGGGGGAGCTCCTACGAGCAGTACTTC
cdr3_length: 16; d_call: TRBD1; j_call: TRBJ2-3; v_call: TRBV5-4; cdr3_aa: CASSSTGQGATDTQYF; cdr3_nt: TGTGCCAGCAGTTCGACGGGACAGGGGGCAACAGATACGCAGTATTTT
cdr3_length: 16; d_call: TRBD2; j_call: TRBJ2-3; v_call: TRBV13; cdr3_aa: CASSSLAGGAPDTQYF; cdr3_nt: TGTGCCAGCAGTTCACTAGCGGGAGGAGCGCCAGATACGCAGTATTTT
cdr3_length: 14; d_call: TRBD2; j_call: TRBJ2-7; v_call: TRBV7-6; cdr3_aa: CASSLGTRIFEQYF; cdr3_nt: TGTGCCAGCAGCTTAGGGACTAGGATTTTCGAGCAGTACTTC
cdr3_length: 15; d_call: TRBD1; j_call: TRBJ2-7; v_call: TRBV4-2; cdr3_aa: CASSHGQGKGYEQYF; cdr3_nt: TGTGCCAGCAGCCACGGACAGGGGAAGGGTTACGAGCAGTACTTC
cdr3_length: 14; d_call: -; j_call: TRBJ2-5; v_call: TRBV4-1; cdr3_aa: CASSRDRIQETQYF; cdr3_nt: TGCGCCAGCAGCCGAGACAGGATCCAAGAGACCCAGTACTTC
cdr3_length: 16; d_call: TRBD1; j_call: TRBJ1-1; v_call: TRBV4-3; cdr3_aa: CASTPTGGNWDTEAFF; cdr3_nt: TGCGCCAGCACTCCGACAGGGGGCAACTGGGACACTGAAGCTTTCTTT
cdr3_length: 14; d_call: -; j_call: TRBJ2-7; v_call: TRBV5-6; cdr3_aa: CASSLQGPSYEQYF; cdr3_nt: TGTGCCAGCAGCTTACAGGGACCTTCCTACGAGCAGTACTTC
cdr3_length: 16; d_call: -; j_call: TRBJ1-4; v_call: TRBV5-1; cdr3_aa: CASTLQGPATNEKLFF; cdr3_nt: TGCGCCAGCACCCTCCAGGGGCCCGCAACTAATGAAAAACTGTTTTTT
cdr3_length: 15; d_call: TRBD2; j_call: TRBJ2-7; v_call: TRBV28; cdr3_aa: CASSSSGTSAYEQYF; cdr3_nt: TGTGCCAGCAGTTCCTCCGGGACTAGCGCCTACGAGCAGTACTTC
cdr3_length: 14; d_call: -; j_call: TRBJ1-6; v_call: TRBV5-4; cdr3_aa: CASSLQGFSSPLHF; cdr3_nt: TGTGCCAGCAGCTTGCAGGGATTTAGTTCACCCCTCCACTTT
cdr3_length: 13; d_call: -; j_call: TRBJ1-6; v_call: TRBV11-2; cdr3_aa: CASSLEQWSPLHF; cdr3_nt: TGTGCCAGCAGCTTAGAACAATGGTCACCCCTCCACTTT
cdr3_length: 13; d_call: TRBD1; j_call: TRBJ1-2; v_call: TRBV10-1; cdr3_aa: CASSDGTDYGYTF; cdr3_nt: TGCGCCAGCAGTGATGGGACAGACTATGGCTACACCTTC
cdr3_length: 18; d_call: TRBD1; j_call: TRBJ2-7; v_call: TRBV7-9; cdr3_aa: CASSSTDRVYMATYEQYF; cdr3_nt: TGTGCCAGCAGCTCCACAGACAGGGTCTATATGGCGACCTACGAGCAGTACTTC
cdr3_length: 13; d_call: -; j_call: TRBJ1-2; v_call: TRBV10-1; cdr3_aa: CASSAGQNYGYTF; cdr3_nt: TGCGCCAGCAGTGCCGGACAGAACTATGGCTACACCTTC
cdr3_length: 13; d_call: -; j_call: TRBJ2-7; v_call: TRBV7-2; cdr3_aa: CASSPDGNYEQYF; cdr3_nt: TGTGCCAGCAGCCCCGACGGGAACTACGAGCAGTACTTC
cdr3_length: 14; d_call: -; j_call: TRBJ2-5; v_call: TRBV18; cdr3_aa: CASSPSLAQETQYF; cdr3_nt: TGTGCCAGCTCCCCCTCCCTAGCGCAAGAGACCCAGTACTTC
cdr3_length: 13; d_call: TRBD1; j_call: TRBJ2-5; v_call: TRBV6-5; cdr3_aa: CAAGRTGEETQYF; cdr3_nt: TGTGCCGCAGGGAGGACAGGGGAAGAGACCCAGTACTTC
cdr3_length: 12; d_call: -; j_call: TRBJ1-1; v_call: TRBV4-2; cdr3_aa: CASSNRGGEAFF; cdr3_nt: TGTGCCAGCAGTAATCGCGGGGGTGAAGCTTTCTTT
cdr3_length: 16; d_call: -; j_call: TRBJ2-7; v_call: TRBV4-1; cdr3_aa: CASSQDQQGLDYEQYF; cdr3_nt: TGCGCCAGCAGCCAAGATCAGCAGGGTCTAGACTACGAGCAGTACTTC
cdr3_length: 14; d_call: -; j_call: TRBJ1-1; v_call: TRBV4-1; cdr3_aa: CASSHPQGGTEAFF; cdr3_nt: TGCGCCAGCAGCCACCCCCAGGGAGGGACTGAAGCTTTCTTT